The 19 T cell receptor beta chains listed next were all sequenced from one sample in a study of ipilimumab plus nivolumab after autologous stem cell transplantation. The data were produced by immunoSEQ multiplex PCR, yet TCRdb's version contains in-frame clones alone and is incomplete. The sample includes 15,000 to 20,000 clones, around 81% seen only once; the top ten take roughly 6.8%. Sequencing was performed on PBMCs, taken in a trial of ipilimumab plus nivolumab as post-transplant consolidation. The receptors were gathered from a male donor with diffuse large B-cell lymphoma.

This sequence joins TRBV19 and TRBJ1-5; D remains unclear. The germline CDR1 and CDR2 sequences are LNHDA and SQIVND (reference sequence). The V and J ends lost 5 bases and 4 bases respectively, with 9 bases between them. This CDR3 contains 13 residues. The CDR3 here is CASSFSGNQPQHF. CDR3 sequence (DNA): TGTGCCAGTAGTTTCAGTGGGAATCAGCCCCAGCATTTT. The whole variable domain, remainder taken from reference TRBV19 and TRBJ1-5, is DGGITQSPKYLFRKEGQNVTLSCEQNLNHDAMYWYRQDPGQGLRLIYYSQIVNDFQKGDIAEGYSVSREKKESFPLTVTSAQKNPTAFYLCASSFSGNQPQHFGDGTRLSIL.

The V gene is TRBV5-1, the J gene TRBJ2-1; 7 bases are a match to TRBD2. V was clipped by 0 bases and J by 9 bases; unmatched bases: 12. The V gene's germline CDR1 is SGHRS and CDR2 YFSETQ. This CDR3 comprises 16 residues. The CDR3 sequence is CASSLVLAGGRGEQFF. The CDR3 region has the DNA TGCGCCAGCAGCTTGGTCTTAGCGGGTGGTCGGGGTGAGCAGTTCTTC.

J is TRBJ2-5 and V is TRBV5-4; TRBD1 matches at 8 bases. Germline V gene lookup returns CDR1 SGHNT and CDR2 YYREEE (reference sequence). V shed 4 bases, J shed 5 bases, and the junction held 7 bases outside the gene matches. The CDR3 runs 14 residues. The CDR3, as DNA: TGTGCCAGCAGCCAGGGGGCTGCAAGGGAGACCCAGTACTTC. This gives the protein CASSQGAARETQYF. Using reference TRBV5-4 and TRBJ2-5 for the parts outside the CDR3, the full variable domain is ETGVTQSPTHLIKTRGQQVTLRCSSQSGHNTVSWYQQALGQGPQFIFQYYREEENGRGNFPPRFSGLQFPNYSSELNVNALELDDSALYLCASSQGAARETQYFGPGTRLLVL.

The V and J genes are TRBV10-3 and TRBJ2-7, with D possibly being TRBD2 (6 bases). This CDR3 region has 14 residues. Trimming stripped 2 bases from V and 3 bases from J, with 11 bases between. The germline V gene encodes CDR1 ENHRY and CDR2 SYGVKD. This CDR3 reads CAISEGGSDYEQYF. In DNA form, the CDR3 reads TGTGCCATCAGTGAGGGGGGGTCCGACTACGAGCAGTACTTC.

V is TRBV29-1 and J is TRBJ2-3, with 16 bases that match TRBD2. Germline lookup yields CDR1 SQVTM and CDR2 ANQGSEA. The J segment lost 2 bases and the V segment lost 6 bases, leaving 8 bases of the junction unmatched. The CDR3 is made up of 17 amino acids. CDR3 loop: CSVAGTSGGADTDTQYF. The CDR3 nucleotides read TGCAGCGTGGCCGGGACTAGCGGGGGGGCTGACACAGATACGCAGTATTTT.

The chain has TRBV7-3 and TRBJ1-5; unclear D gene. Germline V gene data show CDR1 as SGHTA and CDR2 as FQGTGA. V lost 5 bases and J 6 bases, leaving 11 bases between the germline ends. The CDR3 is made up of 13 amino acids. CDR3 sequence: CASSPPDVQPQHF. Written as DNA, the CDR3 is TGTGCCAGCAGCCCCCCTGATGTTCAGCCCCAGCATTTT. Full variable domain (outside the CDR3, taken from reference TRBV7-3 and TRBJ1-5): GAGVSQTPSNKVTEKGKYVELRCDPISGHTALYWYRQSLGQGPEFLIYFQGTGAADDSGLPNDRFFAVRPEGSVSTLKIQRTERGDSAVYLCASSPPDVQPQHFGDGTRLSIL.

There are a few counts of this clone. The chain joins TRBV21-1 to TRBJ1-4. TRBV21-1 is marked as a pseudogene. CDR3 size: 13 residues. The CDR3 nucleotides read TGTGCCAGCCGTGCGGGGGCTCTCGGAAAACTGTTTTTT. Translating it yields CASRAGALGKLFF.

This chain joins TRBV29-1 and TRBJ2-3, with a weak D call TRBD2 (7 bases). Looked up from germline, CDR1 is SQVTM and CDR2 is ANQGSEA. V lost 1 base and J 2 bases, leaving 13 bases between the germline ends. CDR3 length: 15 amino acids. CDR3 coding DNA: TGCAGCGTTGAAGGTCAAGGGGGGGCCACAGATACGCAGTATTTT. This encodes CSVEGQGGATDTQYF.

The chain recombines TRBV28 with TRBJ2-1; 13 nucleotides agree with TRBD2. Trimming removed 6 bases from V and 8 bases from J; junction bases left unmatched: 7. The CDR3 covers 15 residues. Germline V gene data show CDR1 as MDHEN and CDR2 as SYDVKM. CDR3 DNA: TGTGCCAGCAGGGGAGGACTAGCGGGGGCCCATGAGCAGTTCTTC. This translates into CASRGGLAGAHEQFF.

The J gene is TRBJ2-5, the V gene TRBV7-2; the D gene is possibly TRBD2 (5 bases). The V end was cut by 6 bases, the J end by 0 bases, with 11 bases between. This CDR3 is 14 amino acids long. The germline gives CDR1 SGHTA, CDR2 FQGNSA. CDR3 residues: CASRRPGYQETQYF. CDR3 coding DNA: TGTGCCAGCAGACGCCCGGGGTACCAAGAGACCCAGTACTTC.

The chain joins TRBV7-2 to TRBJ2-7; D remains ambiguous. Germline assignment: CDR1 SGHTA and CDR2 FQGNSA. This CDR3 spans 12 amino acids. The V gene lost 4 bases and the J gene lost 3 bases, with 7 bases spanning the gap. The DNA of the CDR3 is TGTGCCAGCAGCTCTACTATCTACGAGCAGTACTTC. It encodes CASSSTIYEQYF.

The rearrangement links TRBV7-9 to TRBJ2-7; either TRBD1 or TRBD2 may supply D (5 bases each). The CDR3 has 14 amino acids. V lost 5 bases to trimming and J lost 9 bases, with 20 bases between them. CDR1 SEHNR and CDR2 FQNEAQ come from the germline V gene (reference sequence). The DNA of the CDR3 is TGTGCCAGCAGCGCGGACCGGGGCGGGTTGAGGCAGTACTTC. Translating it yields CASSADRGGLRQYF.

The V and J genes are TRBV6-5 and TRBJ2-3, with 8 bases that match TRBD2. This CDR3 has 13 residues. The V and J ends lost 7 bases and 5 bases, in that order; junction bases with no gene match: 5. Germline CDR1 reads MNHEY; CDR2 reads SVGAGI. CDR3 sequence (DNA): TGTGCCAGCAAAGGTAGCGGGATAGATACGCAGTATTTT. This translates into CASKGSGIDTQYF.

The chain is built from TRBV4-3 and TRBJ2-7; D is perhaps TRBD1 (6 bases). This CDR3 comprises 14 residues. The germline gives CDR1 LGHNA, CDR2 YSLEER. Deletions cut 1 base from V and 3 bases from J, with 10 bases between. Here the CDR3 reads CASSQGTDYYEQYF. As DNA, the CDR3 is TGCGCCAGCAGCCAAGGGACAGATTACTACGAGCAGTACTTC.

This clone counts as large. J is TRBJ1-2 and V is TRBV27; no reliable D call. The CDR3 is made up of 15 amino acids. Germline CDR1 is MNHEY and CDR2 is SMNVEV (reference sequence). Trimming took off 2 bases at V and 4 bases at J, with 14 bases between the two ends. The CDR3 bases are TGTGCCAGCAGTTTAAGCGTCGGTTCCCTCTATGGCTACACCTTC. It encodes CASSLSVGSLYGYTF.

Here the CDR3 reads CSVLQGKRILEYEQYF. CDR3 nucleotide sequence: TGCAGCGTTCTACAGGGTAAGAGGATACTGGAATACGAGCAGTACTTC. The V call is TRBV29-1, the J call TRBJ2-7; D is possibly TRBD1 (6 bases). Trimming pared 5 bases from V and 4 bases from J, leaving 24 bases between. The CDR3 sequence is 16 residues long. CDR1 and CDR2 from the germline V gene are SQVTM and ANQGSEA.

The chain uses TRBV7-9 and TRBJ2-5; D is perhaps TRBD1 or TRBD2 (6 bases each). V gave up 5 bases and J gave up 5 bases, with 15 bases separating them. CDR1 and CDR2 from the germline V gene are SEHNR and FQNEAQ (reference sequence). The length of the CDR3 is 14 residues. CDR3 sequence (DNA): TGTGCCAGCAGCCCCGGGGGCTCGAGGGAGACCCAGTACTTC. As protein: CASSPGGSRETQYF. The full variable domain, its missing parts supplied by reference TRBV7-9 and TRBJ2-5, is DTGVSQNPRHKITKRGQNVTFRCDPISEHNRLYWYRQTLGQGPEFLTYFQNEAQLEKSRLLSDRFSAERPKGSFSTLEIQRTEQGDSAMYLCASSPGGSRETQYFGPGTRLLVL.

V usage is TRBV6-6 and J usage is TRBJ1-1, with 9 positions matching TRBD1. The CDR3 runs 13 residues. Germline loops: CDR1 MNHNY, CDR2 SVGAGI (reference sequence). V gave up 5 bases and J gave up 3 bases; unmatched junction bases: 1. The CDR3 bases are TGTGCCAGCAGTAGGGACAGGGACACTGAAGCTTTCTTT. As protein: CASSRDRDTEAFF.

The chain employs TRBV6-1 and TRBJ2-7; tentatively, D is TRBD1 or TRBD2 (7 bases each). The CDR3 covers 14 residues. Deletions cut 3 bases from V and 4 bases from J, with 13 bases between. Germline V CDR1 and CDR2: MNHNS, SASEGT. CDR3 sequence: CASSESQGGYEQYF. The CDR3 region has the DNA TGTGCCAGCAGTGAGTCGCAGGGGGGGTACGAGCAGTACTTC.